The clone carrying this T cell receptor beta chain came up many times. Its cognate antigen is unknown. These data are taken from a study of T cells in Graves' hyperthyroidism and ophthalmopathy. Study-wide results and limits: Most expanded thyroid clonotypes above 0.001 also appeared in blood.

Exclusion criteria comprised uncontrolled infection, other autoimmune disease, pregnancy or lactation. The diagnostic basis comprised clinical symptoms, serum thyroxine and TRAb, thyroid ultrasound and orbital computed tomography. Ahead of any ophthalmopathy symptoms, the blood sample was obtained at the first diagnosis of hyperthyroidism. This CDR3 spans 14 amino acids. With 5 bases removed from V and 6 bases from J, the gap between germline ends came to 18 bases. CDR1 DFQATT and CDR2 SNEGSKA come from the germline V gene (reference sequence). There were TCR beta CDR3 regions amplified from RNA transcripts. HTBI primers drove first-round RT-PCR of the TCR CDR3. TCRdb re-called the multiplex PCR reads with MiXCR, one entry per CDR3 protein. The table records some 600,000 distinct CDR3 sequences, approximately 13% of them present only once.

This clonotype was sampled from a woman between 25 and 40 years old with Graves' hyperthyroidism that later progressed to Graves' ophthalmopathy. Sample: blood. The chain uses TRBV20-1 and TRBJ2-3; D possibly corresponds to TRBD2 (6 bases). The CDR3 spells CSAFRLGSSDTQYF. The DNA for the CDR3 is TGCAGTGCTTTCCGACTAGGGTCATCCGATACGCAGTATTTT.